This T cell receptor beta chain was obtained from a study of blood T cell repertoires in COVID-19. Study at large: The United States, Italy and Spain supplied acute and convalescent COVID-19 samples.

Clones were read by immunoSEQ multiplex PCR, and TCRdb kept only the in-frame ones, dropping some. There are some 130,000 clones in the sample; around 89% occur only once, and roughly 3.9% lies in the top ten. V shed 4 bases and J 6 bases; nucleotides not matched to a gene: 6. Germline CDR1 reads SGHRS; CDR2 reads YFSETQ. There are 16 residues in the CDR3. In Seattle, patients joined the study during active infection and were tracked longitudinally. This chain links TRBV5-1 with TRBJ2-1; 14 bases line up with TRBD2. The sequencing input was peripheral blood. This TCR was sampled from a man between 60 and 70 years old with COVID-19, enrolled during active disease. The CDR3 loop is CASSTGLAGVPNEQFF. CDR3 DNA sequence: TGCGCCAGCAGCACGGGACTAGCGGGGGTCCCCAATGAGCAGTTCTTC.